The following is a TCR beta chain sequence with its context. An end of the junction does not agree with germline; a read error may underlie this. TCRdb processed the 5' RACE reads anew with MiXCR; each CDR3 protein has one entry. The profile shows 13,000 or so distinct CDR3 sequences, about 22% of them singletons. CDR3 length: 16 amino acids. Germline V CDR1 and CDR2: MGHRA, YSYEKL. The chain carries TRBV4-1 and TRBJ2-7, with TRBD2 matching 7 bases. Source material: naive CD4+ T cells sorted from blood. The subset here: naive CD4+ T cells, CD4+CD45RA+CD25-. This receptor was obtained from a female donor with breast cancer. The CDR3: CASSQGSCGSSYEQYF. CDR3 sequence (DNA): TGCGCCAGTAGCCAAGGTAGTTGCGGGAGCTCCTACGAGCAGTACTTC.